Listed below are T cell receptor beta chains from one sample, sequenced in a study of Ad26.COV2.S vaccination and SARS-CoV-2 variants. Measured with immunoSEQ multiplex PCR; TCRdb has only the in-frame clones, and not every one. This table holds approximately 410,000 clones, over 80% found once. The specimen was peripheral blood, collected in a trial of Ad26.COV2.S vaccine versus placebo. These receptors came from a person aged 18-60 years who received the Ad26.COV2.S COVID-19 vaccine or a placebo. The CDR3 runs from the conserved cysteine through the conserved F or W. Fields, in order: J gene, V gene, clone size, CDR3 protein. Some rows have no size entry. The others give once, few or many, or a class for an expanded clone.

J gene: TRBJ1-2
V gene: TRBV5-6
clone size: -
CDR3 protein: CASSLGTGAYGYTF

J gene: TRBJ1-3
V gene: TRBV7-8
clone size: -
CDR3 protein: CASSTDRVAGNTIYF

J gene: TRBJ2-1
V gene: TRBV7-2
clone size: medium-sized
CDR3 protein: CASSLGTPVTEQFF

J gene: TRBJ2-3
V gene: TRBV29-1
clone size: -
CDR3 protein: CSVGSRGLPTDTQYF

J gene: TRBJ1-1
V gene: TRBV19
clone size: once
CDR3 protein: CASTPSGGNTEAFF

J gene: TRBJ1-5
V gene: TRBV14
clone size: -
CDR3 protein: CASSQSVGQPQHF

J gene: TRBJ2-3
V gene: TRBV9
clone size: -
CDR3 protein: CASSALAGSTDTQYF

J gene: TRBJ1-4
V gene: TRBV12-3/TRBV12-4
clone size: once
CDR3 protein: CASGLRNNEKLFF

J gene: TRBJ1-5
V gene: TRBV5-4
clone size: -
CDR3 protein: CASSEGGNQPQHF

J gene: TRBJ2-2
V gene: TRBV19
clone size: -
CDR3 protein: CASMGQGRTGELFF

J gene: TRBJ2-4
V gene: TRBV19
clone size: -
CDR3 protein: CASSGFVAKNIQYF

J gene: TRBJ1-6
V gene: TRBV19
clone size: -
CDR3 protein: CASRTGSSYNSPLHF

J gene: TRBJ2-3
V gene: TRBV7-9
clone size: -
CDR3 protein: CASRSDSTDTQYF

J gene: TRBJ2-3
V gene: TRBV7-6
clone size: -
CDR3 protein: CASSWSFSGVPSTDTQYF

J gene: TRBJ1-1
V gene: TRBV7-9
clone size: -
CDR3 protein: CASSLPTGAMNTEAFF

J gene: TRBJ2-3
V gene: TRBV7-6
clone size: -
CDR3 protein: CASSLLSRTSGGSTDTQYF

J gene: TRBJ1-1
V gene: TRBV27
clone size: -
CDR3 protein: CASSRRGTSGEAFF

J gene: TRBJ1-1
V gene: TRBV2
clone size: -
CDR3 protein: CASKPRTGENTEAFF

J gene: TRBJ2-6
V gene: TRBV2
clone size: -
CDR3 protein: CASRPGGAFSGANVLTF

J gene: TRBJ2-7
V gene: TRBV28
clone size: -
CDR3 protein: CASATPPGQGAEEQYF

J gene: TRBJ1-5
V gene: TRBV18
clone size: -
CDR3 protein: CASSGTGSNQPQHF

J gene: TRBJ1-2
V gene: TRBV9
clone size: -
CDR3 protein: CASSQGEGGYGYTF

J gene: TRBJ1-4
V gene: TRBV7-2
clone size: -
CDR3 protein: CASSPSPGGNEKLFF

J gene: TRBJ1-2
V gene: TRBV6-5
clone size: -
CDR3 protein: CASSYSGIGYTF

J gene: TRBJ1-1
V gene: TRBV29-1
clone size: -
CDR3 protein: CSSRGGGNREAFF

J gene: TRBJ2-5
V gene: TRBV6-5
clone size: -
CDR3 protein: CASSYSMPGEETQYF

J gene: TRBJ2-2
V gene: TRBV4-1
clone size: -
CDR3 protein: CASSDGQGGPGELFF

J gene: TRBJ2-2
V gene: TRBV5-6
clone size: once
CDR3 protein: CASSFLAGGPNTGELFF